Presented here are 3 T cell receptor beta chains from one specimen sequenced in a study of shared clonotypes between healthy human individuals. Clones were sequenced by immunoSEQ multiplex PCR, and TCRdb holds only the in-frame ones, with some missing. The table has fewer than 400,000 clones, around 67% seen once. Material: memory CD4+ T cells sorted from blood. Noted subset: CD45RA-negative fraction. Receptors originate from a man aged 25 to 40 in good health.

Only one count was recorded for this clone. The rearrangement joins TRBV18 to TRBJ1-1; tentative D call: TRBD1 (5 bases). Trimming shortened V by 8 bases and J by 3 bases, and 13 bases separated the two germline ends. Germline CDR1 KGHSH, CDR2 LQKENI. This CDR3 is 13 amino acids long. CDR3 amino acids: CASGGTADTEAFF. The DNA for the CDR3 is TGTGCCAGCGGAGGGACTGCGGACACTGAAGCTTTCTTT.

The chain recombines TRBV2 with TRBJ2-7; weak D call: TRBD1 (6 bases). Germline loops: CDR1 SNHLY, CDR2 FYNNEI. The V and J ends lost 6 bases and 6 bases respectively, with 15 bases between them. The CDR3 has 13 residues. CDR3 coding DNA: TGTGCCAGCAGCGCGGAACAGGGCTCCGAGCAGTACTTC. Translation: CASSAEQGSEQYF.

The CDR3 is CSVVTGGSNEQYF. Written as DNA, the CDR3 is TGCAGCGTTGTGACAGGGGGATCCAACGAGCAGTACTTC. J is TRBJ2-7 and V is TRBV29-1; 9 bases fit TRBD1. With V trimmed by 4 bases and J by 5 bases, 6 bases remained unmatched. The CDR3 spans 13 residues. Germline CDR1 SQVTM, CDR2 ANQGSEA.